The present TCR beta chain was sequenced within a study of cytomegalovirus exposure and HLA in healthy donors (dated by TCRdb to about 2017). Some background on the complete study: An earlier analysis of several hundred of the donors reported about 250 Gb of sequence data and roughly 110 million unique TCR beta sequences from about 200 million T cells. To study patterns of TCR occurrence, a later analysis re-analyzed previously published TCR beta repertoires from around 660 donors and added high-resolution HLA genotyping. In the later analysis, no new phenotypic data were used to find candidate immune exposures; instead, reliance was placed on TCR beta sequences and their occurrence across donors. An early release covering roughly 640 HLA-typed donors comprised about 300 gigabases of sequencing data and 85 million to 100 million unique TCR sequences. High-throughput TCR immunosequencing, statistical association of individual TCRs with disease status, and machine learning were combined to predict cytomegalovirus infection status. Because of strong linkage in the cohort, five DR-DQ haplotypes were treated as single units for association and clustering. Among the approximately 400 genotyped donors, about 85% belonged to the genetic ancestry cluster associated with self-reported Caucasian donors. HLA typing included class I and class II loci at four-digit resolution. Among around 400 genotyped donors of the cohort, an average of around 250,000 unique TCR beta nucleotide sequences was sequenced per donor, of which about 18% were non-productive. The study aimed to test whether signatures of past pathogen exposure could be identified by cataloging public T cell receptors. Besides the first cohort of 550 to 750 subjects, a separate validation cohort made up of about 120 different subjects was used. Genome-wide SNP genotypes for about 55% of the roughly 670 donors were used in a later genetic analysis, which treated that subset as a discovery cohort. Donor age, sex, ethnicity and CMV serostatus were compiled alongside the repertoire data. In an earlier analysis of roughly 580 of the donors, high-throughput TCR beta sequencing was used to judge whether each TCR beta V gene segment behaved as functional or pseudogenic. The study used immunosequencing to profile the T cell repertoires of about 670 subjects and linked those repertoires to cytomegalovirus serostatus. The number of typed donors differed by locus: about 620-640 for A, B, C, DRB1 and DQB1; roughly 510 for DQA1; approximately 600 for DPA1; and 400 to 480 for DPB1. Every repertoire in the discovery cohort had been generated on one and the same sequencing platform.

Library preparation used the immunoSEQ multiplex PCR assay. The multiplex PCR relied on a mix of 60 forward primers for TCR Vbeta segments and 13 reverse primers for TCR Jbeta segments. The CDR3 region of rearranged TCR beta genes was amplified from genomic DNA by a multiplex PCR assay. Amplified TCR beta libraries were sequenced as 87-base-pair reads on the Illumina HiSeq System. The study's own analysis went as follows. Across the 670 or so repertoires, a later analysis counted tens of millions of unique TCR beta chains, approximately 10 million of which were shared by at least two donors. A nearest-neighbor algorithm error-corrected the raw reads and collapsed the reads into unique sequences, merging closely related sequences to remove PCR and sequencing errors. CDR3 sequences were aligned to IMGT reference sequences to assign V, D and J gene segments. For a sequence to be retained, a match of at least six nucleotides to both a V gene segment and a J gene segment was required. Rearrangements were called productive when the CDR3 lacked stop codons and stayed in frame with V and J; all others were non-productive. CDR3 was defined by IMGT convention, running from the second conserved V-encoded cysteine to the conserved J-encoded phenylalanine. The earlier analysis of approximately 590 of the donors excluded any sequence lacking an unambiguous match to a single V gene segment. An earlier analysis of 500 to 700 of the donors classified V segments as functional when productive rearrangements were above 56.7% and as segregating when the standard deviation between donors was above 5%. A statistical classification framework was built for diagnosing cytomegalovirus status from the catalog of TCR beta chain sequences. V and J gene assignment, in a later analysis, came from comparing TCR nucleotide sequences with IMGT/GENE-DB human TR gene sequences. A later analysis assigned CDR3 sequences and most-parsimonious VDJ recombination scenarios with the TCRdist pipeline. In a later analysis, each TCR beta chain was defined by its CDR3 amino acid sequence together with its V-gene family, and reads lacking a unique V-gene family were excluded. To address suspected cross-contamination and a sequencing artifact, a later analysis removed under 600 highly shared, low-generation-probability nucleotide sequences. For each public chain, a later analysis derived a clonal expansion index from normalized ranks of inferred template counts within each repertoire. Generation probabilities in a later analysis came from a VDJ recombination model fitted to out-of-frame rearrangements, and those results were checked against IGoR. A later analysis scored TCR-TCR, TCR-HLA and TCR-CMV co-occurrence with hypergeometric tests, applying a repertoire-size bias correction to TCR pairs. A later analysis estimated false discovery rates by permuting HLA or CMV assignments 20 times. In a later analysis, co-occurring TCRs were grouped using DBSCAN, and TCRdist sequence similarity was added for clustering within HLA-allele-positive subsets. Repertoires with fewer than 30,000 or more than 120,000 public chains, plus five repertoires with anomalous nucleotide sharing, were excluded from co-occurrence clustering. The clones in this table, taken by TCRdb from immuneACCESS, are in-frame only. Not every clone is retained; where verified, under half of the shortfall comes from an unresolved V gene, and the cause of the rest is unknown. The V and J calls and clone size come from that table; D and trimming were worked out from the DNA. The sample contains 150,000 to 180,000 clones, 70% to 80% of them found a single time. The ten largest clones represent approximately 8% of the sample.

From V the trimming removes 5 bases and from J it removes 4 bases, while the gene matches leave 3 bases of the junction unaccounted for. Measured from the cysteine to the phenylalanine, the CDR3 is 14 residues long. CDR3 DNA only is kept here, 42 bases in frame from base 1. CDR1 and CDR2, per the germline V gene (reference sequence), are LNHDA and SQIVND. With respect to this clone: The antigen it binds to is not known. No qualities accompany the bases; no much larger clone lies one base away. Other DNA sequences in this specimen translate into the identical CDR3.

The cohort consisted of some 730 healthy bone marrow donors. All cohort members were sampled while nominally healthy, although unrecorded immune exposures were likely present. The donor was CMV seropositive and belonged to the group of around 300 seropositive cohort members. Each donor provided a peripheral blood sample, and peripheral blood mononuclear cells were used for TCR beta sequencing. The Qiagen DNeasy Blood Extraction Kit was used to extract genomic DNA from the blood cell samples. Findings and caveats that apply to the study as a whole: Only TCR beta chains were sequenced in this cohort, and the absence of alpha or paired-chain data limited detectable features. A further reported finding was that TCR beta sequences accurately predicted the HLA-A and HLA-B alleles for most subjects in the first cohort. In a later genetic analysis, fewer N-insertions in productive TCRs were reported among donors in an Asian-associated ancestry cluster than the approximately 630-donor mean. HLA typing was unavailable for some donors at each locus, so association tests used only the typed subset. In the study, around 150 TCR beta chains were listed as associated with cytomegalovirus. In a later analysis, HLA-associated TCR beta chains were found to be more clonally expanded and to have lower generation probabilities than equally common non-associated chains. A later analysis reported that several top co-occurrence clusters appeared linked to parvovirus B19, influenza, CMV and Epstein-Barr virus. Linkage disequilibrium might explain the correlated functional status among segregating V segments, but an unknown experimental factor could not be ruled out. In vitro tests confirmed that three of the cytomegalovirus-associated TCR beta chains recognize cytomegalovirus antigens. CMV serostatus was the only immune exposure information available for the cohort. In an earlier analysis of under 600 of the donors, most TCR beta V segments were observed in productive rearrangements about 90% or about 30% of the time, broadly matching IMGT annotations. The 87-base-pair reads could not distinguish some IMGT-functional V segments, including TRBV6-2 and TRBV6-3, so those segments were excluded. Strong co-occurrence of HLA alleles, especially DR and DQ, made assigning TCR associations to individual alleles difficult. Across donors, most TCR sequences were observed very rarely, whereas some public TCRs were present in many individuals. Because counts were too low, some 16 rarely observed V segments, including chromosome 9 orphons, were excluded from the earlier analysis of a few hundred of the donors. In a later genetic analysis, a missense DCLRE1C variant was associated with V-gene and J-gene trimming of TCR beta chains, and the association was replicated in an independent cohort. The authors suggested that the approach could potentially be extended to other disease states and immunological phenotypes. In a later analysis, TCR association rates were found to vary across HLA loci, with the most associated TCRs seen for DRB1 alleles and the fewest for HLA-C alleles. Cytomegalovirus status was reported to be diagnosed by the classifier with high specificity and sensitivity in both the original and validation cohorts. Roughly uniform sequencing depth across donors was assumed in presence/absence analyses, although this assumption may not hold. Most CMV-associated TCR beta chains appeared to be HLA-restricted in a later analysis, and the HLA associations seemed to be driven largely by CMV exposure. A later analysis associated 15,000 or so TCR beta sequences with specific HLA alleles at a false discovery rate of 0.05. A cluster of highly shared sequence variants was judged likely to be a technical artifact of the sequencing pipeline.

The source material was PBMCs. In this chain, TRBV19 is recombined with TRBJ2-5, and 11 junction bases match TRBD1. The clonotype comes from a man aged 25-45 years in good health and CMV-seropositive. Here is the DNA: TGTGCCAGTAGTCCGGGACAGGGGGGAGAGACCCAGTACTTC. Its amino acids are CASSPGQGGETQYF.